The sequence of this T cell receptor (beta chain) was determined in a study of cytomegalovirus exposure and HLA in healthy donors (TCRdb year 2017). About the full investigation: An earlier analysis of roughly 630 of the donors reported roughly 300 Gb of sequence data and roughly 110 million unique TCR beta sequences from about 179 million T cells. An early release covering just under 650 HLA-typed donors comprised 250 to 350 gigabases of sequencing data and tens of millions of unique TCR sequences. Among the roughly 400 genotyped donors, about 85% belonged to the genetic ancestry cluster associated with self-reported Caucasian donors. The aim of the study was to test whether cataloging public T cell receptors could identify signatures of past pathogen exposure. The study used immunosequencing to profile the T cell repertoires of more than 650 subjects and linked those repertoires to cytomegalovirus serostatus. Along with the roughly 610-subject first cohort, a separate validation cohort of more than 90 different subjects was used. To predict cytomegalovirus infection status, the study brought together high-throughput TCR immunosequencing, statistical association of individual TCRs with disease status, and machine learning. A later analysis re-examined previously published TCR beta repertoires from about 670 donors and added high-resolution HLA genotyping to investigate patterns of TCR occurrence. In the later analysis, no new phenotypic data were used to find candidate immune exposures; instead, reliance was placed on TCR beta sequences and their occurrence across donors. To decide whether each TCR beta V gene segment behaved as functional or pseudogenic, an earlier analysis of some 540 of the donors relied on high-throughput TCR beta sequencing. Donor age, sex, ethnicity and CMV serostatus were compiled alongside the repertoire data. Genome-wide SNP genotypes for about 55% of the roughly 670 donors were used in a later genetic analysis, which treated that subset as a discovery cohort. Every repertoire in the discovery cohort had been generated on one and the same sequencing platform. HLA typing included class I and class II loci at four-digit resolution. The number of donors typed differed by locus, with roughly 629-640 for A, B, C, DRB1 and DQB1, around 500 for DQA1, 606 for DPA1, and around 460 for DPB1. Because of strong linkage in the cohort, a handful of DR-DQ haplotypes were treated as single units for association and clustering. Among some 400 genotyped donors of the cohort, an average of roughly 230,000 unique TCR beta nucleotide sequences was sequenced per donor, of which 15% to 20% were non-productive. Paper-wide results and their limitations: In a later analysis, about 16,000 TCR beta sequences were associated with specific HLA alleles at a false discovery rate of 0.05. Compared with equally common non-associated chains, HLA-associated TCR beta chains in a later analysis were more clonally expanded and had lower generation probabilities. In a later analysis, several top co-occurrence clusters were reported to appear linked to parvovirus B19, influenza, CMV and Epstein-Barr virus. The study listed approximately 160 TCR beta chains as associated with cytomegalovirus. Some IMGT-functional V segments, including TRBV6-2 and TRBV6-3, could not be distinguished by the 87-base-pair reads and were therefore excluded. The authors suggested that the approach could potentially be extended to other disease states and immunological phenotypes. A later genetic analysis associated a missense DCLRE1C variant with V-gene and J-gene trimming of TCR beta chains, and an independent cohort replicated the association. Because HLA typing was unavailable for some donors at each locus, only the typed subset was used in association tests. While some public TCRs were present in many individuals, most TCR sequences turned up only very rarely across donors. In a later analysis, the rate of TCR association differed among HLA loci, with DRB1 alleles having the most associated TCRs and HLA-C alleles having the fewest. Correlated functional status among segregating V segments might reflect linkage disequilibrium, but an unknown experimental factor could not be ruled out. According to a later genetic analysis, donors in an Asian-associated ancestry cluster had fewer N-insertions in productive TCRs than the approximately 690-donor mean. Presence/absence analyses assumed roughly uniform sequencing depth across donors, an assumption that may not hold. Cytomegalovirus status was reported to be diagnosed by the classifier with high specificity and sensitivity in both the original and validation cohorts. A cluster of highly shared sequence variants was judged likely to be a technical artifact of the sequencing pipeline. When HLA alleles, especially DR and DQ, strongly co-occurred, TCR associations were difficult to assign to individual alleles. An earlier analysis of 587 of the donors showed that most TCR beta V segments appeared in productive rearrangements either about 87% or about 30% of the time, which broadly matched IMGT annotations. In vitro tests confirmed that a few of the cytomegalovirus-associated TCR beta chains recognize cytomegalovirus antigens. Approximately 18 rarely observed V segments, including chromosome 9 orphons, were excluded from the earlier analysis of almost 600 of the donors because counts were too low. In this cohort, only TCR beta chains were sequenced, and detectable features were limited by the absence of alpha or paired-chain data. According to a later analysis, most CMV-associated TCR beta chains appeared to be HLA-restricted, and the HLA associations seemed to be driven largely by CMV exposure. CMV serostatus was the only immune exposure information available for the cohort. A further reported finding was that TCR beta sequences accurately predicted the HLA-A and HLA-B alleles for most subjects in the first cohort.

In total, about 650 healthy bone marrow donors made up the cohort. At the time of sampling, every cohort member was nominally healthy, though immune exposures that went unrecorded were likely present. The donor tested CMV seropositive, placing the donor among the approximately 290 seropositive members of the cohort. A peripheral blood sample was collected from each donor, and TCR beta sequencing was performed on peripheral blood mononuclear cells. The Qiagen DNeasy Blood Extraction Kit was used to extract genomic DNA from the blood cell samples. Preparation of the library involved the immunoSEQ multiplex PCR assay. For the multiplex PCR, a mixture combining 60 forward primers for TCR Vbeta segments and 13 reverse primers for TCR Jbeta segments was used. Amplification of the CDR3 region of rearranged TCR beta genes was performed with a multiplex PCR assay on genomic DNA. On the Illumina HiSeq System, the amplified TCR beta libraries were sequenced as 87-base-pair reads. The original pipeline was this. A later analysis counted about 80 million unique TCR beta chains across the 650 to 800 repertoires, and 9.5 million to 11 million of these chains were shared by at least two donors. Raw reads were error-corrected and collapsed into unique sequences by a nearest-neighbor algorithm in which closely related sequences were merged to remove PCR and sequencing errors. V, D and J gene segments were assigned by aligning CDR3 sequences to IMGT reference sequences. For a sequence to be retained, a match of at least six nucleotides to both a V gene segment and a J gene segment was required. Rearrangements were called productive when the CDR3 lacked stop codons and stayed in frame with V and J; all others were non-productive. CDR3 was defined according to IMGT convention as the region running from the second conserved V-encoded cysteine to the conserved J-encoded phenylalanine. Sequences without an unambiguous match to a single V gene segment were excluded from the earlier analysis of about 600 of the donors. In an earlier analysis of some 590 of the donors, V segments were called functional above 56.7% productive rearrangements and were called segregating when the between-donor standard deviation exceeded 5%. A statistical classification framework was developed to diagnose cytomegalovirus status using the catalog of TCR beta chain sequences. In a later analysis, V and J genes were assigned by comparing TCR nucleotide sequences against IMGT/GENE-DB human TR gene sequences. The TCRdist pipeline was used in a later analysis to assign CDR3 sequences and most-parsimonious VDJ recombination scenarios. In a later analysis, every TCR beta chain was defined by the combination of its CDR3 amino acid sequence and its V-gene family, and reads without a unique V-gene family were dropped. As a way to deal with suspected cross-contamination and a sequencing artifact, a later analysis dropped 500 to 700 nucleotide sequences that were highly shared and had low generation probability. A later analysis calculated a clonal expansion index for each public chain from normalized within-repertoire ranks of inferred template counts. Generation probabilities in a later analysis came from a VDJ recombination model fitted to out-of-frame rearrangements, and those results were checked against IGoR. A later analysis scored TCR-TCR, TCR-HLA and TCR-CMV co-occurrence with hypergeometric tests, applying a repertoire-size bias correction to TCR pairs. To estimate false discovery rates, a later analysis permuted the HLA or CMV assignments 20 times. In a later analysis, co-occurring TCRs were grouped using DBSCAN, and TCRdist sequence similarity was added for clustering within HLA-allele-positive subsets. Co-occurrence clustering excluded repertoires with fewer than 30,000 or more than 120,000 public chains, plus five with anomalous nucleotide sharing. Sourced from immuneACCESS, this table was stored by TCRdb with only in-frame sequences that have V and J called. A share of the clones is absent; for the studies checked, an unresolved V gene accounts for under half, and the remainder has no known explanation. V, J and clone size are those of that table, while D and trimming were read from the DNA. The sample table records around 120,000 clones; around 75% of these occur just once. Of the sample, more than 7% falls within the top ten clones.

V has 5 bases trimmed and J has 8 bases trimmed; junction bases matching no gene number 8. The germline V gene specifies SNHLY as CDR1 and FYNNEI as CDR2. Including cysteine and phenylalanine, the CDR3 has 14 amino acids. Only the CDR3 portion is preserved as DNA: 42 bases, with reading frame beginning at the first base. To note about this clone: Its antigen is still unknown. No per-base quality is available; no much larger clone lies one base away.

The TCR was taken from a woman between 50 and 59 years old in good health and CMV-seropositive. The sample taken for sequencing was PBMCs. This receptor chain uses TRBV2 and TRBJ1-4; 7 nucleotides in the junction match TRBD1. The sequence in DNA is TGTGCCAGCAGTAGACAGGGACTAGGAGAAAAACTGTTTTTT. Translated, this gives CASSRQGLGEKLFF.